The source of this TCR beta chain is a study of control samples from healthy donors and cancer patients (dated by TCRdb to the early 2020s). Concerning this clone itself: What antigen it recognizes has not been identified. One base away there is no much larger clone; base qualities are not given.

Library creation used the immunoSEQ multiplex PCR assay. Imported from immuneACCESS, the table was reduced by TCRdb to in-frame sequences with V and J called. These copies leave out some clones; in studies compared against another copy, an unresolved V gene accounts for under half, and the cause of the remainder is not known. Within this sample are under 450,000 clones, with approximately 90% of them counted one time only. Clones ranked in the top ten supply more than 6% of the sample. Including cysteine and phenylalanine, the CDR3 has 17 amino acids. This entry keeps only the CDR3 DNA: 51 bases, framed from base 1. CDR1 and CDR2, looked up from the germline V gene (reference sequence), are LNHDA and SQIVND. Trimmed from V: 4 bases; trimmed from J: 0 bases; junction bases lacking a gene match: 1.

Recombination linked TRBV19 to TRBJ2-6; 12 bases in between match TRBD2. Sequencing was performed on PBMCs. This clonotype originated in a man between 35 and 55 years old with head and neck cancer. Here is the DNA: TGTGCCAGTAGTACGGGACTAGCGGGCTCTGGGGCCAACGTCCTGACTTTC. The resulting protein is CASSTGLAGSGANVLTF.